This TCR beta chain was found in a study of T-cell memory formation after mild COVID-19. Germline V gene sequence: CDR1 SGDLS, CDR2 YYNGEE. The CDR3 contains 15 residues. J was trimmed by 6 bases and V by 3 bases; bases with no gene match: 4. Each CDR3 protein gets one entry after TCRdb re-called the 5' RACE reads with MiXCR. In the table there are 550,000 to 700,000 distinct CDR3 sequences, approximately 15% of which are singletons. The receptor comes from an adult woman who had mild COVID-19 (a few samples of this study predate the infection). Cell type and time point are not known. Sequencing was done on a sample of PBMCs or a T cell subset sorted from them (not recorded which). This chain joins TRBV9 and TRBJ2-1, with 12 bases matching TRBD2. CDR3 protein: CASSAGLAGPNEQFF. DNA of the CDR3: TGTGCCAGCAGCGCGGGACTAGCGGGCCCCAATGAGCAGTTCTTC.